The entry below gives a single TCR beta chain sequence along with its context. Its antigen is unknown. Unique molecular identifiers were present on the cDNA, which also gained a universal primer site by template switching. Each CDR3 protein gets one entry after TCRdb re-called the 5' RACE reads with MiXCR. In the table there are a few hundred thousand distinct CDR3 sequences, around an eighth of which are singletons. Germline CDR1 and CDR2: SGDLS and YYNGEE. The CDR3 loop spans 15 amino acids. The V and J ends lost 4 bases and 1 base respectively, with 13 bases between them. This specimen belongs to a study of identical twins. General observations from the study: Twin pairs had excess sharing that was weaker in beta out-of-frame sequences. Findings came from cross-sectional statistics, without long-term follow-up of donors.

The sample also formed part of further work on yellow fever vaccine responses in identical twins. As that report states: Twin vaccine T cell responses reportedly seemed partly convergent, partly personalized.

The receptor was isolated from a woman younger than 35 in good health. The source material was CD4+ T cells sorted from blood. The rearrangement joins TRBV9 to TRBJ2-3, with a weak D call TRBD2 (5 bases). CDR3: CASSPTPGGTDTQYF. In DNA, the CDR3 is TGTGCCAGCAGCCCGACCCCCGGGGGCACAGATACGCAGTATTTT. Using reference TRBV9 and TRBJ2-3 for the parts outside the CDR3, the full variable domain is DSGVTQTPKHLITATGQRVTLRCSPRSGDLSVYWYQQSLDQGLQFLIQYYNGEERAKGNILERFSAQQFPDLHSELNLSSLELGDSALYFCASSPTPGGTDTQYFGPGTRLTVL.